A single T cell receptor (beta chain) is shown here with its context. Study processing details: Amplification of reference gene primers was used by the study to estimate nucleated cell counts. Some clones are missing from TCRdb's copy, which holds only in-frame ones; the method was immunoSEQ multiplex PCR. Clone size and the V and J calls come from that table; the DNA yielded D and trimming. The repertoire holds around 51,000 clones, with approximately 86% as singletons. This record belongs to a study of blood T cell repertoires in COVID-19. The wider study: Whether acute or convalescent, the COVID-19 samples came from the United States, Italy and Spain.

With V trimmed by 5 bases and J by 3 bases, 6 bases remained unmatched. Germline V CDR1 and CDR2: LNHDA, SQIVND (reference sequence). The CDR3 has 16 amino acids. The chain couples TRBV19 to TRBJ2-3; 12 bases line up with TRBD2. Sequencing was performed on peripheral blood. The clonotype comes from a woman of 80 years or more with acute or convalescent COVID-19. The CDR3: CASSWRLAGVTDTQYF. DNA for the CDR3: TGTGCCAGTAGTTGGCGACTAGCGGGGGTGACAGATACGCAGTATTTT.